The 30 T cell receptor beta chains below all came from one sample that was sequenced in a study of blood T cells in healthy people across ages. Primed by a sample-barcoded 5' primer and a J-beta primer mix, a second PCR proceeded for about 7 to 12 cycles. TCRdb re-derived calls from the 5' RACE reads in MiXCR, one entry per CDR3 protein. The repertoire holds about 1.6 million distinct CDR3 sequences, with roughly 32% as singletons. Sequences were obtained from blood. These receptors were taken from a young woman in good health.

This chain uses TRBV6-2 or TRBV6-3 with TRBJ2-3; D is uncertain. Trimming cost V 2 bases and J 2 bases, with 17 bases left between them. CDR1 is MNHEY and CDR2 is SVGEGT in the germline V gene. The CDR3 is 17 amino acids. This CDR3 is CASSYGGKGSVTDTQYF. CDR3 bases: TGTGCCAGCAGTTACGGTGGGAAGGGTTCGGTCACAGATACGCAGTATTTT.

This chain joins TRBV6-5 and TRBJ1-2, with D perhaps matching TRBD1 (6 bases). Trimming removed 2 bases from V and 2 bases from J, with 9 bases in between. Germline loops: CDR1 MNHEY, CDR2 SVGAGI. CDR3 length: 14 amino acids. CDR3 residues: CASSYTDSNYGYTF. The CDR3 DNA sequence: TGTGCCAGCAGTTACACGGACAGCAACTATGGCTACACCTTC.

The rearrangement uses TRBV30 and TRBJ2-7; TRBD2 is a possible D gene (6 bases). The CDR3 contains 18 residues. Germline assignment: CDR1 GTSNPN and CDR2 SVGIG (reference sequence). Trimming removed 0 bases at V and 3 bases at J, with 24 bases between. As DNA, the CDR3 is TGTGCCTGGAGTGTTTCGTTGTACCGGGACTTAAAGAACTACGAGCAGTACTTC. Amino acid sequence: CAWSVSLYRDLKNYEQYF. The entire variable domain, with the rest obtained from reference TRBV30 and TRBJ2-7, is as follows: SQTIHQWPATLVQPVGSPLSLECTVEGTSNPNLYWYRQAAGRGLQLLFYSVGIGQISSEVPQNLSASRPQDRQFILSSKKLLLSDSGFYLCAWSVSLYRDLKNYEQYFGPGTRLTVT.

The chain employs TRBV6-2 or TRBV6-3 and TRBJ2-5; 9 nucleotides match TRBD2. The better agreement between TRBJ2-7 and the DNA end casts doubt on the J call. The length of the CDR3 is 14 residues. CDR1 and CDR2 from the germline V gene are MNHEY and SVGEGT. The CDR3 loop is CASRIAGDRYEQYF. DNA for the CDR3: TGTGCCAGCAGAATAGCGGGAGATCGCTACGAGCAGTACTTC.

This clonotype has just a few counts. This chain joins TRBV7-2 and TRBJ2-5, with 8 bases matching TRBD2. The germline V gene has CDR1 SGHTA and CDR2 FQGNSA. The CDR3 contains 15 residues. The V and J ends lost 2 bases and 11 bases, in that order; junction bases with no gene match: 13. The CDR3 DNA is TGTGCCAGCAGCTTACCAGCGGGGGCTCTTATCAAGCAGTACTTC. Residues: CASSLPAGALIKQYF.

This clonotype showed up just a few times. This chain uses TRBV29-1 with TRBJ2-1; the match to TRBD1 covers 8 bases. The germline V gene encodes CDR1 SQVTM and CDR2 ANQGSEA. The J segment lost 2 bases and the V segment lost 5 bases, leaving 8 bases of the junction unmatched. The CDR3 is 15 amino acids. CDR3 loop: CSVLDRDGAYNEQFF. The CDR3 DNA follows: TGCAGCGTTTTGGACAGGGACGGTGCCTACAATGAGCAGTTCTTC.

The CDR3 protein is CASSERISGSYEQYF. CDR3 DNA: TGTGCCAGCAGTGAAAGGATTAGCGGGAGCTACGAGCAGTACTTC. V gene TRBV6-1 combines with J gene TRBJ2-7; 9 positions agree with TRBD2. This CDR3 has 15 amino acids. The J segment lost 3 bases and the V segment lost 2 bases, leaving 5 bases of the junction unmatched. The V gene's germline CDR1 is MNHNS and CDR2 SASEGT.

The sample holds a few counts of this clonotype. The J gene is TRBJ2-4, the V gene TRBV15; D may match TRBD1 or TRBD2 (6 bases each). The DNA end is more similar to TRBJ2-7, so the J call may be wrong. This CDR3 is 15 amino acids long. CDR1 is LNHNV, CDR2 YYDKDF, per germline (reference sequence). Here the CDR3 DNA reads TGTGCCACCAGCAGCCTGCGGGACACATCCTACGAGCAGTACTTC. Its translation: CATSSLRDTSYEQYF.

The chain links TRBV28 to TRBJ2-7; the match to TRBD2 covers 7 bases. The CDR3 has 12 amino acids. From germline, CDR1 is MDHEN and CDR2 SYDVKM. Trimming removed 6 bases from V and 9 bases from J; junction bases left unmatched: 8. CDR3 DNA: TGTGCCAGCAGGACCAGACTAGCAGCGCAGTACTTC. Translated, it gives CASRTRLAAQYF.

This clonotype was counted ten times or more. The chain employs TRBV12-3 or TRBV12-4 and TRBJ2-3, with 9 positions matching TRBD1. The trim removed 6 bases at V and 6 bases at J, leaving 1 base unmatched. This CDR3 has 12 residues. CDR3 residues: CASRDRGDTQYF. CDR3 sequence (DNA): TGTGCCAGCAGAGACAGGGGGGATACGCAGTATTTT.

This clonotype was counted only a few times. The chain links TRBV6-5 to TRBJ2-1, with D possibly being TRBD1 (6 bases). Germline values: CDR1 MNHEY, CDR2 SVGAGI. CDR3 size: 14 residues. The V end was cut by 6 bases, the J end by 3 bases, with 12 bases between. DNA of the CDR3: TGTGCCAGCAGAAAGGACAGTAGCTACAATGAGCAGTTCTTC. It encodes CASRKDSSYNEQFF.

The CDR3 sequence is CASSVRTDFQHF. For the CDR3, the DNA is TGTGCCAGCAGCGTCCGGACGGACTTTCAGCATTTT. The V gene is TRBV2, the J gene TRBJ1-5, with no clear D. This CDR3 is 12 amino acids long. Germline CDR1 and CDR2: SNHLY and FYNNEI. The V end was cut by 6 bases, the J end by 13 bases, with 16 bases between.

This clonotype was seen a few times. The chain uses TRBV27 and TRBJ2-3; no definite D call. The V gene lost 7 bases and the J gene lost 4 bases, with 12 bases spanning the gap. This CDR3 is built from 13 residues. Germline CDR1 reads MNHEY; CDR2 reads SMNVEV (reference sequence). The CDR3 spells CASKVSSPDTQYF. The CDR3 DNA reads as TGTGCCAGCAAGGTTTCTTCCCCAGATACGCAGTATTTT.

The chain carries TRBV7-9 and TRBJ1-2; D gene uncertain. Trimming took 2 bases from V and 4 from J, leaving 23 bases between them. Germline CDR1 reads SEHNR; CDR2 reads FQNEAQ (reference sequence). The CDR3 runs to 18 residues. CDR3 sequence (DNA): TGTGCCAGCAGCTTAACTGCGCGGAGGCCCCTCGAGGGCTATGGCTACACCTTC. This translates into CASSLTARRPLEGYGYTF.

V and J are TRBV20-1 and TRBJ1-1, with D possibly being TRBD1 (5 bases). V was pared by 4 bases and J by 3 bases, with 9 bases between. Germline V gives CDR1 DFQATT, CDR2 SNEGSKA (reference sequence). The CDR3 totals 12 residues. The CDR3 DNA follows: TGCAGTGCTATAGGGGATGACACTGAAGCTTTCTTT. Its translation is CSAIGDDTEAFF.

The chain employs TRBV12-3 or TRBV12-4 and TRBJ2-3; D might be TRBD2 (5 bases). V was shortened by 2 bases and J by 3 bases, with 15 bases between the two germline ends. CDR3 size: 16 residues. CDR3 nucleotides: TGTGCCAGCAGTTTAACGCGGAGAGGGCGGACAGATACGCAGTATTTT. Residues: CASSLTRRGRTDTQYF.

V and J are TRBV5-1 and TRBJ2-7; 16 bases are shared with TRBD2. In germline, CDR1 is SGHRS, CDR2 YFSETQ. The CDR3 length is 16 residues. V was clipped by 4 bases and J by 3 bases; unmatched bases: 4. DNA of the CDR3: TGCGCCAGCAGCCGGGGACTAGCGGGAGGGATCTACGAGCAGTACTTC. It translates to CASSRGLAGGIYEQYF.

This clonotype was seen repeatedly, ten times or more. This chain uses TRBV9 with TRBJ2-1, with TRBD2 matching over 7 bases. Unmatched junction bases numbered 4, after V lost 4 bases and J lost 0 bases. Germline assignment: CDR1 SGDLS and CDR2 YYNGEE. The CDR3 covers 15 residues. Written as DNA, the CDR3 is TGTGCCAGCAGCCTGAGGACTAGCTCCTACAATGAGCAGTTCTTC. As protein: CASSLRTSSYNEQFF.

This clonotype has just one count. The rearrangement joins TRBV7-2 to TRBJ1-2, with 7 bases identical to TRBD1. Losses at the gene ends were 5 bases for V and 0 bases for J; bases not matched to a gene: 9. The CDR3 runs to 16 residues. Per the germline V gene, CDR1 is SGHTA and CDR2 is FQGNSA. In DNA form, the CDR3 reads TGTGCCAGCAGCACCCAGGGGGGTACGACTAACTATGGCTACACCTTC. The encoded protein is CASSTQGGTTNYGYTF.

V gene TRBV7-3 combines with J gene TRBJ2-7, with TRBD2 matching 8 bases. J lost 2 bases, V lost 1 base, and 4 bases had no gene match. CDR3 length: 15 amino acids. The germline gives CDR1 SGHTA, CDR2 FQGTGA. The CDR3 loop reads CASSLMGSGAYEQYF. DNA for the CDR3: TGTGCCAGCAGCTTAATGGGTAGCGGGGCCTACGAGCAGTACTTC.

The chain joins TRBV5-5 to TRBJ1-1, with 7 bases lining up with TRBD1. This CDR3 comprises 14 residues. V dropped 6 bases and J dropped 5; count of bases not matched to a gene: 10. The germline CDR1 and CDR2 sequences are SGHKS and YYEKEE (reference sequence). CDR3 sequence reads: CASNRDRDETEAFF. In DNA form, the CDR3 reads TGTGCCAGCAACAGAGACAGGGATGAAACTGAAGCTTTCTTT.

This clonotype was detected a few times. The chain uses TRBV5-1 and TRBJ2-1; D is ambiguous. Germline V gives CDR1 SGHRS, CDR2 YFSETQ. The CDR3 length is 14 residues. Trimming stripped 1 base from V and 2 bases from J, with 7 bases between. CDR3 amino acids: CASSLNQAYNEQFF. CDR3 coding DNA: TGCGCCAGCAGCTTGAATCAGGCCTACAATGAGCAGTTCTTC.

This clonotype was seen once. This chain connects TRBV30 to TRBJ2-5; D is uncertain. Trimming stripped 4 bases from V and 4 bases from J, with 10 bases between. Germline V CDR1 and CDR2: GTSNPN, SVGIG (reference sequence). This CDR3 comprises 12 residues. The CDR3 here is CAWTRDRETQYF. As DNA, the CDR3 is TGTGCCTGGACTAGGGATCGAGAGACCCAGTACTTC.

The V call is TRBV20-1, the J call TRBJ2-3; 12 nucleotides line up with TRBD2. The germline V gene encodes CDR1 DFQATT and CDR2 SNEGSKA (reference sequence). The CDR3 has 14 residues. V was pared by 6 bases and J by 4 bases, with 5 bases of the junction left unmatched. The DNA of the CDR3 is TGCAGTGCCTCGACTAGCGGGAGCTCAGATACGCAGTATTTT. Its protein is CSASTSGSSDTQYF.

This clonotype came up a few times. Here the CDR3 reads CASTQGGSFGEQFF. Here the CDR3 DNA reads TGCGCCAGCACCCAAGGAGGCTCCTTCGGTGAGCAGTTCTTC. V and J are TRBV5-1 and TRBJ2-1; D may be TRBD2 (5 bases). The germline gives CDR1 SGHRS, CDR2 YFSETQ. V was trimmed by 6 bases and J by 9 bases, leaving 19 bases between them. CDR3 length: 14 amino acids.

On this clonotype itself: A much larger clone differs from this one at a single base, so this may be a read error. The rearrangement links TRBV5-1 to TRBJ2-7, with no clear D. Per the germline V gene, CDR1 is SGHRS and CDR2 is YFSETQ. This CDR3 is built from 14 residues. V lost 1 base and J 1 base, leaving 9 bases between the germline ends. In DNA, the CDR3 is TGCGCCAGCAGCTTGAATTCGACGTCCTACGAGCAGTACTTC. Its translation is CASSLNSTSYEQYF.

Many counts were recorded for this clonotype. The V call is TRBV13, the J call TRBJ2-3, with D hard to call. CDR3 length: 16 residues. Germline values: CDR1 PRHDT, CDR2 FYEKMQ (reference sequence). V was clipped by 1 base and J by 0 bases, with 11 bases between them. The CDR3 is CASSLVSGSSTDTQYF. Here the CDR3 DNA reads TGTGCCAGCAGCTTAGTCTCGGGCAGTAGCACAGATACGCAGTATTTT.

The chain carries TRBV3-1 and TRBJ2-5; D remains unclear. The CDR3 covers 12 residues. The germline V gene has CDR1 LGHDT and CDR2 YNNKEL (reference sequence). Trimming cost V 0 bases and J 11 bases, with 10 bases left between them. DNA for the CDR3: TGTGCCAGCAGCCAAGATTTGATAGAGCAGTACTTC. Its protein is CASSQDLIEQYF.

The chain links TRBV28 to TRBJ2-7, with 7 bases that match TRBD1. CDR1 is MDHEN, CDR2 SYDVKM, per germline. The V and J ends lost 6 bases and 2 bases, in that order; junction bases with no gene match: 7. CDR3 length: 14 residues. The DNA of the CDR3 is TGTGCCAGCAGAGACAGGGTAAGGACCTACGAGCAGTACTTC. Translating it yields CASRDRVRTYEQYF.

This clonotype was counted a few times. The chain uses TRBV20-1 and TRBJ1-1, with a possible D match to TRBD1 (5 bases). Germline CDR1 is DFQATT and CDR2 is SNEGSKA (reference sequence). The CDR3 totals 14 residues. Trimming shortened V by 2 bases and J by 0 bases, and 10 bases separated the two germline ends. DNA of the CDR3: TGCAGTGCTAGAAAAGGACACTTGAACACTGAAGCTTTCTTT. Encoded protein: CSARKGHLNTEAFF.